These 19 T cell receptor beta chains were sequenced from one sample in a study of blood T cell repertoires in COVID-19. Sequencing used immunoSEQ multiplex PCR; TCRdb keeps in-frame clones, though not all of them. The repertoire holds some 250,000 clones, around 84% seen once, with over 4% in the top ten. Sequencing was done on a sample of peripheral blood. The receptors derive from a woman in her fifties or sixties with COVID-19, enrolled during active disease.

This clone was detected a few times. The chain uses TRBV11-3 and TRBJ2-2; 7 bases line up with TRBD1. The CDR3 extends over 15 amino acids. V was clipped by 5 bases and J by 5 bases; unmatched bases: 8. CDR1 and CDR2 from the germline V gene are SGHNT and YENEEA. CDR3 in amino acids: CASSRRTGETGELFF. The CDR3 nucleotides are TGTGCCAGCAGCCGGCGGACAGGAGAAACCGGGGAGCTGTTTTTT. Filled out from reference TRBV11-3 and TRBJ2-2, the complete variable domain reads EAGVVQSPRYKIIEKKQPVAFWCNPISGHNTLYWYLQNLGQGPELLIRYENEEAVDDSQLPKDRFSAERLKGVDSTLKIQPAELGDSAVYLCASSRRTGETGELFFGEGSRLTVL.

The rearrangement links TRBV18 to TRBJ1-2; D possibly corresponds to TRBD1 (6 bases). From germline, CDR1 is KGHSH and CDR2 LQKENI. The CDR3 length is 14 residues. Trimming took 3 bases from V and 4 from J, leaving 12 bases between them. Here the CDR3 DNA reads TGTGCCAGCTCACCCCCGGGACAAGGCTATGGCTACACCTTC. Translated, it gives CASSPPGQGYGYTF.

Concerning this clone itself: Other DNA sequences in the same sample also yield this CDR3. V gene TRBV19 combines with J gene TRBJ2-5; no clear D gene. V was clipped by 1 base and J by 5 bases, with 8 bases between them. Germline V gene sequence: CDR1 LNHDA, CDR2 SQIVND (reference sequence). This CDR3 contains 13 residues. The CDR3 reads CASSIVRSETQYF. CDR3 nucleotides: TGTGCCAGTAGTATAGTCAGGTCGGAGACCCAGTACTTC.

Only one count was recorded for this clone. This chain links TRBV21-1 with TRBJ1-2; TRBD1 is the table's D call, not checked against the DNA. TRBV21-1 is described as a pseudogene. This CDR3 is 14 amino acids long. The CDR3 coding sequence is TGTGCCAGCAGCAAAGCTAAGGGGAACTATGGCTACACCTTC. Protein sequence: CASSKAKGNYGYTF.

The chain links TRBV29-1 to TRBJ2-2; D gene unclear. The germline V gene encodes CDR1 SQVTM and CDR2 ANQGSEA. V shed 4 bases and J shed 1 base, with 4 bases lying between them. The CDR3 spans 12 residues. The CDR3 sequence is CSVGGNTGELFF. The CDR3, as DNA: TGCAGCGTTGGCGGGAACACCGGGGAGCTGTTTTTT.

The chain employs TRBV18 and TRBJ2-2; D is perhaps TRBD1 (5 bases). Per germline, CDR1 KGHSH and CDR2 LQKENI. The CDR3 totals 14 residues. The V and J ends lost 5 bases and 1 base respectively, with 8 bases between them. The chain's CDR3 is CASSMQGNTGELFF. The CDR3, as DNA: TGTGCCAGCTCAATGCAGGGGAACACCGGGGAGCTGTTTTTT.

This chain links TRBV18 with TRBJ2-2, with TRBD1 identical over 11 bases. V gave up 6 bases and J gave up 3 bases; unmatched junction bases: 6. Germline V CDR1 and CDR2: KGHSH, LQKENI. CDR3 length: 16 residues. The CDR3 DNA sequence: TGTGCCAGCTCTCCTGGGACAGGGGGAGACACCGGGGAGCTGTTTTTT. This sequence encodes CASSPGTGGDTGELFF.

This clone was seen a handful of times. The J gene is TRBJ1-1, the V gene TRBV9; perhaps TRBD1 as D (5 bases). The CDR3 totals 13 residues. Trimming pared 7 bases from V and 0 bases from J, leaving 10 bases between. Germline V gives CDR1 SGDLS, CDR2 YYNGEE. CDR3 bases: TGTGCCAGCGGGGAGGGGATGAACACTGAAGCTTTCTTT. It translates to CASGEGMNTEAFF.

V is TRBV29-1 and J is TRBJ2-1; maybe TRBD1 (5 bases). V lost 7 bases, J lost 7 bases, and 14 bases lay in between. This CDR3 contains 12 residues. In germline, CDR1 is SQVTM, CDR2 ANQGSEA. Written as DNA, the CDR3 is TGCAGCGGAGAAGGGGCCTGGAATGAGCAGTTCTTC. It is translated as CSGEGAWNEQFF.

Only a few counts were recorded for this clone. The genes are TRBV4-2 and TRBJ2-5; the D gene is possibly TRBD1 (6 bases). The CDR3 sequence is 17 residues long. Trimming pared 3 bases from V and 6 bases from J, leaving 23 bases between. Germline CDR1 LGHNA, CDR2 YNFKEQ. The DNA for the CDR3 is TGTGCCAGCAGCCACCCAAGCCCTCCAGGGGTTCCGAAGACCCAGTACTTC. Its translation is CASSHPSPPGVPKTQYF.

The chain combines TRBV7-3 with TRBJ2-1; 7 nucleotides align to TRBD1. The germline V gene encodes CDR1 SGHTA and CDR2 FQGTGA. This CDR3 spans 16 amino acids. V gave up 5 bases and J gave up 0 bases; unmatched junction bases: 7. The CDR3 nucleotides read TGTGCCAGCAGCCCCCGGACAGGCAGCTCCTACAATGAGCAGTTCTTC. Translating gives CASSPRTGSSYNEQFF.

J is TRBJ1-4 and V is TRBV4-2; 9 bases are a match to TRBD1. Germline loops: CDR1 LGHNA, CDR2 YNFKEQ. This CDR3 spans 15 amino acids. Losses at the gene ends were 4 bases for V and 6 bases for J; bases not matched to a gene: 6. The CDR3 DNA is TGTGCCAGCAGCCTTGTTAGGACAGGGGATGAAAAACTGTTTTTT. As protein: CASSLVRTGDEKLFF.

The CDR3 DNA sequence: TGTGCCAGTAGTCCCCGGACAGGGGGGACCTACAATGAGCAGTTCTTC. Translation gives CASSPRTGGTYNEQFF. V gene TRBV19 combines with J gene TRBJ2-1, with 10 positions matching TRBD1. The CDR3 extends over 16 amino acids. CDR1 LNHDA and CDR2 SQIVND come from the germline V gene (reference sequence). V trimming: 5 bases; J trimming: 2 bases; junction bases outside the gene matches: 6.

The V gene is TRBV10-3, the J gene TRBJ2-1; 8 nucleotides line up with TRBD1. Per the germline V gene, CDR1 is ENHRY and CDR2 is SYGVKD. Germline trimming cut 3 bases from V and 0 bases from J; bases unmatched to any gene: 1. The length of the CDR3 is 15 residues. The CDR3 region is CAISDTGGSYNEQFF. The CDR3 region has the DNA TGTGCCATCAGTGATACAGGGGGCTCCTACAATGAGCAGTTCTTC.

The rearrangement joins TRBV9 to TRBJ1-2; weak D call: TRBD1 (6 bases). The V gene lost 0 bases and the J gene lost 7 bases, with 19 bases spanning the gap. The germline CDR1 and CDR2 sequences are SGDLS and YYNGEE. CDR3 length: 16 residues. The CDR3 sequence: CASSVAAQGYPGGYTF. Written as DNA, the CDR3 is TGTGCCAGCAGCGTAGCGGCTCAGGGGTATCCGGGTGGCTACACCTTC.

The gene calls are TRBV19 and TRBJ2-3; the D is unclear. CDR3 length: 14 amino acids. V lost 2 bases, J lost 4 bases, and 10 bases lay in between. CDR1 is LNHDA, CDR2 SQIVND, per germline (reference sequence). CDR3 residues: CASSIRVGADTQYF. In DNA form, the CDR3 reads TGTGCCAGTAGTATACGGGTGGGTGCAGATACGCAGTATTTT.

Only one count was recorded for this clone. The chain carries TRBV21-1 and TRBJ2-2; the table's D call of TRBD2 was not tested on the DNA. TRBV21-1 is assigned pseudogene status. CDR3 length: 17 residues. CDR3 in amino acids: CASSKAGGRAIDGELFF. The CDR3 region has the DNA TGTGCCAGCAGCAAAGCTGGCGGGAGGGCCATCGACGGGGAGCTGTTTTTT.

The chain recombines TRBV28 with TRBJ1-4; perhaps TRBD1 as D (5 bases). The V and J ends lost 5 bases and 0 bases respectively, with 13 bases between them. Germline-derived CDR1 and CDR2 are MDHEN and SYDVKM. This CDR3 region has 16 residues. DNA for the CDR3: TGTGCCAGCAGTCTCGGGACTTCTGCAACTAATGAAAAACTGTTTTTT. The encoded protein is CASSLGTSATNEKLFF.

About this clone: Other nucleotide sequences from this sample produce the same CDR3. For the CDR3, the DNA is TGTGCCAGCAGCTTGGGGCGGAACTATGGCTACACCTTC. Translating gives CASSLGRNYGYTF. This chain links TRBV5-6 with TRBJ1-2; D not resolved. CDR3 length: 13 residues. CDR1 and CDR2 (germline): SGHDT, YYEEEE. V lost 0 bases and J 2 bases, leaving 5 bases between the germline ends.